The entry that follows covers one T cell receptor beta chain sequence. Sequencing used immunoSEQ multiplex PCR; TCRdb keeps in-frame clones, though not all of them. The sample records about 180,000 clones, 75% to 90% being singletons. This CDR3 is built from 13 residues. Germline CDR1 is PRHDT and CDR2 is FYEKMQ (reference sequence). Trimming cost V 3 bases and J 8 bases, with 13 bases left between them. Recruitment covered under 25 US areas and drew participants whose ages spanned about 18 to 95 years. Participants' reported clinical history set cohort assignment. The data derive from a study of blood T cell repertoires in COVID-19.

The clonotype was recovered from a man between 40 and 49 years old who had recovered from COVID-19. V gene TRBV13 combines with J gene TRBJ1-2, with D unclear. Material for sequencing was PBMCs or T cells enriched from blood (not recorded which). The CDR3 DNA reads as TGTGCCAGCAGCTTGGGAGCGATCGGCGGCTACACCTTC. Encoded protein: CASSLGAIGGYTF.